The present entry profiles one TCR beta chain with its context. No antigen is known for it. The sort gate was single viable CD3+CD4+CD8-CD45RO+ cells for memory CD4+ T cells. After thawing, CD4+ T cells were positively selected. Deletions cut 3 bases from V and 3 bases from J, with 10 bases between. CDR3 length: 14 amino acids. CDR1 and CDR2 from the germline V gene are SGHRS and YFSETQ. The method was immunoSEQ multiplex PCR; TCRdb's version includes in-frame clones alone and lacks a portion of them. The profile shows roughly 42,000 clones, roughly three quarters of them singletons. The sample belongs to a study of memory CD4+ T cells and cytomegalovirus serostatus. Study-level information: Healthy Belgian adult donors included about 10 CMV-positive and some 25 CMV-negative people.

Findings and limits, study-wide: Suggested: most of the CMV-linked TCR signature lies in CD4+ memory cells.

The chain links TRBV5-1 to TRBJ2-4, with D perhaps TRBD1 (5 bases). The clonotype originates from an adult in good health and CMV-seronegative. The specimen was memory CD4+ T cells from blood. CDR3 region: CASSSGNDKNIQYF. The CDR3 DNA reads as TGCGCCAGCAGCTCAGGGAACGACAAAAACATTCAGTACTTC.